Below are 5 T cell receptor beta chains sequenced from a single sample in a study of OX40 agonist ivuxolimab in advanced cancers. The table came from immunoSEQ multiplex PCR; TCRdb's copy has only in-frame clones and leaves some out. The sample lists tens of thousands of clones, roughly 83% occurring once. The sequences come from CD4+ or CD8+ T cells sorted from blood, collected in a trial of the OX40 agonist ivuxolimab. The receptors shown here come from an adult with an advanced solid tumor such as melanoma, head and neck, liver or kidney cancer.

This CDR3 is CASSLDAGTPGTKNIQYF. Written as DNA, the CDR3 is TGTGCCAGCAGCTTAGATGCCGGGACTCCCGGGACCAAAAACATTCAGTACTTC. The chain joins TRBV7-8 to TRBJ2-4; D possibly corresponds to TRBD2 (6 bases). Germline loops: CDR1 SGHVS, CDR2 FQNEAQ. This CDR3 is built from 18 residues. Trimming left V 1 base short and J 2 bases short, with 18 bases between.

The V and J genes are TRBV27 and TRBJ2-5; TRBD1 or TRBD2 may be the D gene (5 bases each). The length of the CDR3 is 15 residues. Trimming shortened V by 6 bases and J by 5 bases, and 19 bases separated the two germline ends. Germline assignment: CDR1 MNHEY and CDR2 SMNVEV (reference sequence). The CDR3 loop is CASRRDGRGRETQYF. In DNA form, the CDR3 reads TGTGCCAGCAGGAGGGACGGCAGAGGGCGGGAGACCCAGTACTTC.

The chain uses TRBV29-1 and TRBJ2-7; 11 nucleotides agree with TRBD2. The CDR3 sequence is 14 residues long. Germline CDR1 SQVTM, CDR2 ANQGSEA. Trimming at V came to 5 bases and at J to 6 bases, leaving 9 bases not matched to a gene. The CDR3 is CSVLGLAGKSEQYF. DNA for the CDR3: TGCAGCGTTCTTGGACTAGCGGGTAAGAGCGAGCAGTACTTC.

This clone was seen more than once but under ten times. Within the sample, other DNA sequences also encode this same CDR3. The chain links TRBV5-1 to TRBJ1-1; D is unclear. There are 13 residues in the CDR3. Germline V gene data show CDR1 as SGHRS and CDR2 as YFSETQ. Trimming removed 4 bases at V and 0 bases at J, with 7 bases between. The CDR3 DNA follows: TGCGCCAGCAGCGTCGGGTTGAACACTGAAGCTTTCTTT. Its protein is CASSVGLNTEAFF.

By its share, this clone is medium-sized. The rearrangement uses TRBV4-1 and TRBJ1-6; D not resolved. V lost 4 bases and J 0 bases, leaving 16 bases between the germline ends. The CDR3 is 18 residues long. CDR1 and CDR2 (germline): MGHRA, YSYEKL. The CDR3 sequence: CASSPEVVGSSYNSPLHF. DNA of the CDR3: TGCGCCAGCAGCCCCGAGGTCGTAGGGAGCTCCTATAATTCACCCCTCCACTTT.